Listed below are T cell receptor beta chains from one sample, sequenced in a study of cytomegalovirus exposure and HLA in healthy donors. The assay was immunoSEQ multiplex PCR, and TCRdb's table has in-frame clones only and misses some. The sample has hundreds of thousands of clones, approximately 88% seen once. Sequenced sample: PBMCs. Receptors were obtained from a woman aged 25 to 39 in good health and CMV-seropositive. Both conserved end residues are part of each CDR3. D genes are given only for firm matches. A clone size is listed for some rows: how often the clone was seen (once, few, many), or a class if it is expanded.

. | TRBJ1-2 | few | TRBV4-1 | CASSQKLSPSNYGYTF | TGCGCCAGCAGCCAAAAGTTGTCCCCATCAAACTATGGCTACACCTTC
. | TRBJ2-7 | . | TRBV6-1 | CASRLTESEQYF | TGTGCCAGCAGATTGACAGAGTCCGAGCAGTACTTC
. | TRBJ2-7 | . | TRBV19 | CARSSTSYEQYF | TGTGCCAGATCGTCCACTAGCTACGAGCAGTACTTC
TRBD2 | TRBJ2-1 | . | TRBV5-6 | CASSAGTRVREQFF | TGTGCCAGCAGCGCCGGGACTAGGGTTCGCGAGCAGTTCTTC
. | TRBJ2-3 | . | TRBV15 | CATSDRSTDTQYF | TGTGCCACCTCTGATCGGAGCACAGATACGCAGTATTTT
TRBD1 | TRBJ1-2 | few | TRBV19 | CASTGGAYGYTF | TGTGCCAGTACAGGGGGCGCCTATGGCTACACCTTC
TRBD2 | TRBJ2-3 | . | TRBV7-6 | CASEIGGGADTQYF | TGTGCCAGCGAGATCGGGGGGGGAGCGGATACGCAGTATTTT
TRBD2 | TRBJ2-7 | . | TRBV6-5 | CASKTGTSGYEQYF | TGTGCCAGCAAAACCGGGACTAGCGGCTACGAGCAGTACTTC
. | TRBJ2-7 | . | TRBV9 | CASSVAPGISYEQYF | TGTGCCAGCAGCGTAGCTCCGGGGATCTCCTACGAGCAGTACTTC
. | TRBJ1-1 | . | TRBV30 | CAWSTPDRTNTEAFF | TGTGCCTGGAGTACCCCAGACAGGACTAACACTGAAGCTTTCTTT
TRBD2 | TRBJ2-1 | . | TRBV7-2 | CASSNALAGGNEQFF | TGTGCCAGCAGCAACGCCTTAGCGGGAGGGAATGAGCAGTTCTTC
. | TRBJ1-4 | . | TRBV2 | CASRGRYSAGSTNEKLFF | TGTGCCAGCAGAGGCAGATACTCCGCGGGCTCGACTAATGAAAAACTGTTTTTT
. | TRBJ2-3 | . | TRBV27 | CASRAIPRGDTQYF | TGTGCCAGCAGGGCGATCCCTAGGGGAGATACGCAGTATTTT
. | TRBJ2-1 | once | TRBV28 | CASSSGGLANEQFF | TGTGCCAGCAGCTCGGGCGGGCTAGCGAATGAGCAGTTCTTC
TRBD2 | TRBJ2-3 | . | TRBV5-1 | CASSRRDYTTDTQYF | TGCGCCAGCAGCCGGCGGGACTACACCACAGATACGCAGTATTTT
TRBD1 | TRBJ2-7 | . | TRBV5-1 | CASSFGTGGFYEQYF | TGCGCCAGCAGCTTCGGGACAGGGGGCTTCTACGAGCAGTACTTC
TRBD1 | TRBJ1-4 | . | TRBV2 | CASRKGRDRGEKLFF | TGTGCCAGCAGGAAAGGTCGGGACAGGGGAGAAAAACTGTTTTTT
. | TRBJ1-4 | . | TRBV7-2 | CASSGRRGEKLFF | TGTGCCAGCAGCGGGAGACGGGGTGAAAAACTGTTTTTT
. | TRBJ2-1 | . | TRBV4-1 | CASSPPMRGNEQFF | TGCGCCAGCAGCCCCCCGATGCGAGGGAATGAGCAGTTCTTC
TRBD1 | TRBJ2-1 | . | TRBV9 | CASSSRQGAEQFF | TGTGCCAGCAGCTCGCGACAGGGAGCTGAGCAGTTCTTC
TRBD1 | TRBJ1-2 | . | TRBV27 | CASSSRTGGYTF | TGTGCCAGCAGTTCCCGGACAGGGGGCTACACCTTC
. | TRBJ2-1 | . | TRBV6-5 | CASTPRGRSGEQFF | TGTGCCAGCACTCCCCGGGGAAGGAGTGGTGAGCAGTTCTTC
TRBD1 | TRBJ2-3 | . | TRBV7-6 | CASSSGQGATDTQYF | TGTGCCAGCAGCTCAGGACAGGGGGCAACAGATACGCAGTATTTT
TRBD1 | TRBJ2-3 | . | TRBV6-1 | CASSEGLGQGSTDTQYF | TGTGCCAGCAGTGAAGGGCTGGGACAGGGAAGCACAGATACGCAGTATTTT
. | TRBJ1-1 | . | TRBV27 | CASSLPGRTEAFF | TGTGCCAGCAGTTTACCCGGACGGACTGAAGCTTTCTTT
. | TRBJ1-5 | . | TRBV7-9 | CASSLGHSNQPQHF | TGTGCCAGCAGCCTGGGACATAGCAATCAGCCCCAGCATTTT
. | TRBJ1-3 | few | TRBV13 | CASSLVGQANGNTIYF | TGTGCCAGCAGCTTAGTAGGGCAGGCGAATGGAAACACCATATATTTT
TRBD1 | TRBJ2-2 | few | TRBV5-4 | CASSLDRGRSGELFF | TGTGCCAGCAGCTTGGACAGGGGCCGCTCCGGGGAGCTGTTTTTT
TRBD1 | TRBJ2-7 | once | TRBV5-4 | CASSWDRVVREQYF | TGTGCCAGCAGCTGGGACAGGGTGGTGAGGGAGCAGTACTTC
TRBD1 | TRBJ1-1 | once | TRBV7-3 | CASSLTGREAFF | TGTGCCAGCAGCTTGACAGGGAGAGAAGCTTTCTTT
. | TRBJ1-1 | . | TRBV30 | CAWSRAGNTEAFF | TGTGCCTGGAGTCGGGCCGGGAATACTGAAGCTTTCTTT
. | TRBJ1-2 | . | TRBV28 | CASGGGSGAANYGYTF | TGTGCCAGCGGGGGAGGGTCAGGGGCAGCTAACTATGGCTACACCTTC
. | TRBJ1-5 | . | TRBV21-1 | CASSKGNGQPQHF | TGTGCCAGCAGCAAGGGGAACGGTCAGCCCCAGCATTTT
. | TRBJ2-7 | few | TRBV30 | CAWSVGYEQYF | TGTGCCTGGAGTGTAGGGTACGAGCAGTACTTC
TRBD1 | TRBJ2-7 | . | TRBV7-8 | CASSFNRDRGYEQYF | TGTGCCAGCAGCTTTAACCGGGACAGGGGCTACGAGCAGTACTTC
TRBD2 | TRBJ2-3 | . | TRBV6-5 | CATQGGSASTDTQYF | TGTGCCACTCAGGGCGGGAGTGCTAGCACAGATACGCAGTATTTT
TRBD2 | TRBJ2-7 | . | TRBV5-1 | CASSLTSASSYEQYF | TGCGCCAGCAGCTTGACTAGCGCGAGCTCCTACGAGCAGTACTTC
. | TRBJ1-1 | . | TRBV30 | CAWTAAPMNTEAFF | TGTGCCTGGACTGCGGCACCGATGAACACTGAAGCTTTCTTT
. | TRBJ1-2 | once | TRBV20-1 | CSATTRGYTF | TGCAGTGCCACGACGCGAGGCTACACCTTC
TRBD1 | TRBJ1-5 | once | TRBV27 | CASSLSGDRVWNQPQHF | TGTGCCAGCAGTTTATCAGGGGACAGGGTTTGGAATCAGCCCCAGCATTTT
. | TRBJ1-2 | once | TRBV27 | CASSFSSQGFNYGYTF | TGTGCCAGCAGCTTCTCCTCACAGGGCTTTAACTATGGCTACACCTTC
TRBD1 | TRBJ1-5 | . | TRBV6-1 | CASSRDSYQPQHF | TGTGCCAGCAGTCGGGACAGCTATCAGCCCCAGCATTTT
. | TRBJ1-4 | . | TRBV5-6 | CASSQRGTDEKLFF | TGTGCCAGCAGTCAGCGGGGAACGGATGAAAAACTGTTTTTT
. | TRBJ1-5 | few | TRBV5-4 | CASSHGNLALPRSNQPQHF | TGTGCCAGCAGCCACGGTAATCTTGCGTTACCCCGGAGCAATCAGCCCCAGCATTTT
. | TRBJ2-5 | once | TRBV5-4 | CASSPTVLQETQYF | TGTGCCAGCAGCCCGACAGTACTGCAAGAGACCCAGTACTTC
. | TRBJ1-1 | . | TRBV5-1 | CASSLSREEAFF | TGCGCCAGCAGCTTGAGCAGGGAAGAAGCTTTCTTT
TRBD2 | TRBJ2-1 | . | TRBV5-1 | CASSESGSLNEQFF | TGCGCCAGCAGCGAAAGCGGGAGTTTGAATGAGCAGTTCTTC
TRBD1 | TRBJ2-7 | . | TRBV6-5 | CASSYSTGQSYEQYF | TGTGCCAGCAGTTACTCCACGGGACAGTCCTACGAGCAGTACTTC
. | TRBJ2-1 | . | TRBV21-1 | CASSNPVDPYNEQFF | TGTGCCAGCAGCAACCCAGTAGACCCTTACAATGAGCAGTTCTTC
. | TRBJ2-4 | large | TRBV7-2 | CASSLVPLRVQMSKNIQYF | TGTGCCAGCAGCTTAGTCCCTCTTAGAGTCCAAATGTCCAAAAACATTCAGTACTTC